The sequence of this TCR beta chain was determined in a study of CD8+ T cells in alopecia areata. Stated treatment: oral pan-JAK inhibitor, 5-10 mg twice daily. The study's findings and limits: Researchers report lesional scalp, most notably alopecia totalis/universalis, outstripped normal scalp in clonality. With one nonresponder, baseline CD8+ expansion's link to response remains uncertain. In blood and scalp, many expanded lesional clones persisted during tofacitinib.

cDNA prepared by RNA extraction and subsequent reverse transcription served as the template for sequencing. Assay used: immunoSEQ multiplex PCR; TCRdb lists only in-frame clones, some missing. The sample contains about 260,000 clones, around three fifths of which appear only once. On this clone: Its antigen is unidentified. Other DNA sequences in the same sample also yield this CDR3.

The receptor comes from a human donor with alopecia areata. The sequencing used CD4+ T cells sorted from blood, collected at week 52, from a patient treated with tofacitinib.

CDR3 DNA: TGCGCCAGCAGCTTGGAGGGGAGGAACACTGAAGCTTTCTTT. Translation: CASSLEGRNTEAFF. This chain links TRBV5-1 with TRBJ1-1, with a possible D match to TRBD1 (5 bases). Trimming took 0 bases from V and 1 from J, leaving 7 bases between them. The CDR3 has 14 amino acids. CDR1 is SGHRS, CDR2 YFSETQ, per germline.